Each of the 19 T cell receptor beta chains below was sequenced from the same sample in a study of CD8 T cells in Susac syndrome. After extraction with the RNeasy kit, roughly 0.45 to 1 ug of the RNA was reverse transcribed using random hexamers. One entry per CDR3 protein results from TCRdb running MiXCR on the immunoSEQ multiplex PCR reads. The sample has 150,000 to 200,000 distinct CDR3 sequences; roughly 94% are singletons. The specimen sequenced was CD4+ T cells from PBMCs. The receptors derive from a human donor with Susac syndrome.

The CDR3 loop is CASSQQGRPYNEQFF. The CDR3 DNA is TGTGCCAGCAGTCAACAGGGGAGGCCCTACAATGAGCAGTTCTTC. V gene TRBV2 combines with J gene TRBJ2-1; TRBD1 is a possible D gene (7 bases). With 5 bases removed from V and 2 bases from J, the gap between germline ends came to 13 bases. Germline CDR1 is SNHLY and CDR2 is FYNNEI. The CDR3 totals 15 residues.

The chain combines TRBV11-2 with TRBJ2-1; 11 bases match TRBD2. Germline V gene sequence: CDR1 SGHAT, CDR2 FQNNGV. CDR3 length equals 18 residues. V shed 4 bases and J 4 bases; nucleotides not matched to a gene: 12. CDR3 nucleotide sequence: TGTGCCAGCAGCTCCTATACCGACCTAGCGGGAGGTTACAATGAGCAGTTCTTC. This gives the protein CASSSYTDLAGGYNEQFF.

The CDR3 spells CSASDRGPGTEAFF. The CDR3 bases are TGCAGTGCTAGTGACAGGGGGCCGGGCACTGAAGCTTTCTTT. This chain uses TRBV20-1 with TRBJ1-1; 10 bases match TRBD1. After removal of 3 bases from V and 4 bases from J, the junction contained 5 bases not matched to a gene. Germline-derived CDR1 and CDR2 are DFQATT and SNEGSKA (reference sequence). This CDR3 comprises 14 residues.

V usage is TRBV9 and J usage is TRBJ2-1; TRBD2 agrees at 8 bases. V lost 0 bases and J lost 7; bases outside the gene matches: 6. The CDR3 has 15 residues. The V gene's germline CDR1 is SGDLS and CDR2 YYNGEE. In nucleotides, the CDR3 is TGTGCCAGCAGCGTAGACGGGGGGGCACGAAATGAGCAGTTCTTC. As protein: CASSVDGGARNEQFF.

This clonotype was seen just once. V and J are TRBV28 and TRBJ1-4; 8 nucleotides align to TRBD1. Germline values: CDR1 MDHEN, CDR2 SYDVKM. The CDR3 is 16 residues long. The V segment lost 8 bases and the J segment 0 bases; nucleotides outside the gene matches: 8. The DNA for the CDR3 is TGTGCCAGCGGGCAGGGGGCGTGGGCAACTAATGAAAAACTGTTTTTT. This gives the protein CASGQGAWATNEKLFF.

This clonotype came up once. The V and J genes are TRBV12-3 or TRBV12-4 and TRBJ2-7, with TRBD1 matching over 7 bases. The CDR3 totals 13 residues. Germline trimming cut 8 bases from V and 2 bases from J; bases unmatched to any gene: 6. CDR3: CASGKGQTYEQYF. The CDR3 DNA is TGTGCCAGCGGTAAGGGACAGACCTACGAGCAGTACTTC.

The V gene is TRBV25-1, the J gene TRBJ1-2; 8 bases align to TRBD1. Germline CDR1 and CDR2: MGHDK and SYGVNS. V gave up 3 bases and J gave up 4 bases; unmatched junction bases: 4. This CDR3 is built from 14 residues. The DNA of the CDR3 is TGTGCCAGCAGTGAGCCGGACAGGGTCTATGGCTACACCTTC. Protein: CASSEPDRVYGYTF.

This rearrangement joins TRBV19 to TRBJ1-2; 7 bases align to TRBD1. CDR1 is LNHDA and CDR2 is SQIVND in the germline V gene (reference sequence). With 6 bases clipped from V and 8 bases from J, the junction kept 9 bases outside the gene matches. This CDR3 region has 13 residues. The CDR3 nucleotides are TGTGCCAGTAGCACACAGGGGATACAGGGCTACACCTTC. Translation: CASSTQGIQGYTF.

The chain carries TRBV23-1 and TRBJ2-5; D not certain. TRBV23-1 is an ORF, and what it does is uncertain. The V end lost 6 bases, the J end lost 4 bases, and 6 bases lay between the germline ends. The CDR3 spans 11 residues. DNA for the CDR3: TGCGCCAGCAGACCTTTAGAGACCCAGTACTTC. Protein: CASRPLETQYF.

This CDR3 is CSARPPAYNEQFF. In nucleotides, the CDR3 is TGCAGTGCTAGGCCGCCTGCCTACAATGAGCAGTTCTTC. The rearrangement links TRBV20-1 to TRBJ2-1; D remains unclear. The ends were cut back, 3 bases at V and 2 bases at J, with 8 bases in the middle. Germline CDR1 is DFQATT and CDR2 is SNEGSKA (reference sequence). The CDR3 loop spans 13 amino acids.

V usage is TRBV6-1 and J usage is TRBJ1-1, with a possible D match to TRBD1 (6 bases). V was shortened by 7 bases and J by 4 bases, with 13 bases between the two germline ends. The germline V gene encodes CDR1 MNHNS and CDR2 SASEGT. The CDR3 is made up of 13 amino acids. CDR3 DNA sequence: TGTGCCAGCACGCAGGACAGTCTCACTGAAGCTTTCTTT. Translation: CASTQDSLTEAFF.

The chain combines TRBV24-1 with TRBJ2-3; D call uncertain. The CDR3 has 15 residues. Germline V gives CDR1 KGHDR, CDR2 SFDVKD. The germline V and J ends were trimmed by 1 base and 2 bases, with 9 bases remaining between them. The CDR3 DNA reads as TGTGCCACCAGTGATTTCTCGACACACACAGATACGCAGTATTTT. Translation: CATSDFSTHTDTQYF.

V is TRBV4-1 and J is TRBJ2-5; D assignment may be TRBD1 or TRBD2 (5 bases each). V was cut by 1 base and J by 7 bases, with 13 bases left in between. CDR3 length: 14 residues. Germline CDR1 reads MGHRA; CDR2 reads YSYEKL. CDR3 in amino acids: CASSQVFEGTTQYF. CDR3 in DNA: TGCGCCAGCAGCCAAGTGTTCGAGGGGACGACCCAGTACTTC.

The chain combines TRBV28 with TRBJ1-2, with D hard to call. The germline V gene has CDR1 MDHEN and CDR2 SYDVKM. CDR3 length: 13 residues. The V end lost 7 bases, the J end lost 4 bases, and 13 bases lay between the germline ends. The CDR3 DNA is TGTGCCAGCAACTCCCCGGGCCCCTATGGCTACACCTTC. This gives the protein CASNSPGPYGYTF.

Written as DNA, the CDR3 is TGTGCCACCAGCGGAAGAAGGGGTTCACCCCTCCACTTT. The encoded protein is CATSGRRGSPLHF. The chain joins TRBV15 to TRBJ1-6, with D possibly matching TRBD1 (5 bases). The ends were cut back, 5 bases at V and 9 bases at J, with 11 bases in the middle. Per the germline V gene, CDR1 is LNHNV and CDR2 is YYDKDF (reference sequence). The CDR3 is 13 amino acids.

The genes are TRBV6-5 and TRBJ1-2; a possible D gene is TRBD1 (5 bases). From germline, CDR1 is MNHEY and CDR2 SVGAGI. Trimming stripped 6 bases from V and 7 bases from J, with 18 bases between. The CDR3 extends over 14 amino acids. The CDR3 region has the DNA TGTGCCAGCAGGCCCCTTACCAGGGTTGGTGGCTACACCTTC. This translates into CASRPLTRVGGYTF.

This sequence joins TRBV7-9 and TRBJ2-7; no clear D. The V gene lost 4 bases and the J gene lost 1 base, with 8 bases spanning the gap. Germline V gives CDR1 SEHNR, CDR2 FQNEAQ (reference sequence). CDR3 size: 13 residues. For the CDR3, the DNA is TGTGCCAGCAGCTCCCTCGATTCCTACGAGCAGTACTTC. Amino acid sequence: CASSSLDSYEQYF.

This rearrangement joins TRBV5-8 to TRBJ2-5; 12 nucleotides agree with TRBD1. Per germline, CDR1 SGHTS and CDR2 YDEGEE. The trim removed 0 bases at V and 5 bases at J, leaving 8 bases unmatched. CDR3 size: 17 residues. CDR3 sequence (DNA): TGTGCCAGCAGCTTGGGTACTGGGACAGGGGGCTTGGAGACCCAGTACTTC. Translation gives CASSLGTGTGGLETQYF. The full variable domain, in which reference TRBV5-8 and TRBJ2-5 provide the parts outside the CDR3, is EAGVTQSPTHLIKTRGQQATLRCSPISGHTSVYWYQQALGLGLQFLLWYDEGEERNRGNFPPRFSGRQFPNYSSELNVNALELEDSALYLCASSLGTGTGGLETQYFGPGTRLLVL.

V gene TRBV5-1 combines with J gene TRBJ2-7, with 7 bases lining up with TRBD1. Per germline, CDR1 SGHRS and CDR2 YFSETQ. This CDR3 spans 15 amino acids. Trimming took 3 bases from V and 6 from J; bases not matched to a gene: 12. The CDR3 sequence: CASSSFEQGLGEQYF. As DNA, the CDR3 is TGCGCCAGCAGCTCCTTTGAACAGGGGCTCGGCGAGCAGTACTTC. Full variable domain (outside the CDR3, taken from reference TRBV5-1 and TRBJ2-7): KAGVTQTPRYLIKTRGQQVTLSCSPISGHRSVSWYQQTPGQGLQFLFEYFSETQRNKGNFPGRFSGRQFSNSRSEMNVSTLELGDSALYLCASSSFEQGLGEQYFGPGTRLTVT.